What follows is one T cell receptor beta chain and its context. Which antigen it targets is not known. One base away there is no much larger clone; base qualities are not given. The library was generated by the immunoSEQ multiplex PCR assay. For most patients, high-throughput TCR-beta CDR3 sequencing of genomic DNA was performed by Adaptive Biotechnologies. Under the source paper's analysis protocol: TCR sequencing data were retrieved from Adaptive's ImmunoSEQ software for 15 to 20 patients, whereas three other patients were processed with MiXCR and VDJtools. CDR3 nucleotide sequences shared between donor and recipient were removed because the origin of such sequences could not be assigned. At least 2-fold expansion over unstimulated cells and a minimum CFSE-low frequency of 0.002% (template counts) or 0.001% (read counts) were required for clones to be classified as alloreactive. Mappable clones were those detected in sequenced pre-transplant spleen, lymph node, or MLR CFSE-low populations of the donor or recipient. Cumulative frequency of alloreactive clones was calculated as a percentage of all sequences weighted by copy number. Not all clones reach the TCRdb copy of this immuneACCESS table, which keeps in-frame sequences only. Checked studies attribute under half of the gap to unresolved V genes and leave the rest unexplained. The DNA was the basis for D and trimming; V, J and clone size are from that table. The sample records tens of thousands of clones, about three quarters of which are singletons. The biggest ten clones account for approximately 2.8% of the sample.

The data originate from a study of graft-versus-host responses after intestinal transplantation (dated by TCRdb to the early 2020s). Regarding the research as a whole: Recipients received multivisceral, liver-intestinal, or isolated intestinal transplants. Anti-thymocyte globulin induction was given to all recipients, followed by maintenance tacrolimus and steroids for roughly 3 years. After intestinal transplantation, graft-versus-host and host-versus-graft alloreactive T cell clones were followed in the graft, circulation and bone marrow using bulk TCR-beta CDR3 sequencing. Alloreactive clones were identified by sequencing pre-transplant mixed lymphocyte reaction products and comparing these products with unstimulated pre-transplant donor and recipient T cells. A cohort of about 25 intestinal transplant recipients, including one retransplant, was enrolled, and a few patients lacking pretransplant specimens were excluded. Donor T cell macrochimerism was defined as a peak of at least 4% donor T cells among recipient peripheral blood mononuclear cells. Samples from a few later patients were sequenced in-house on an Illumina MiSeq with MiXCR processing rather than by the commercial service. Overall study results and their limits: In patients with donor T cell macrochimerism, the allografts had high GvH to HvG T cell clonal ratios. Early after transplant, peak levels of circulating GvH clones were associated with declines in HvG clones. GvH clones were detected in recipient bone marrow, and some appeared earlier in ileal mucosa or blood, consistent with an intestinal mucosal origin. Conclusions were limited by the relatively low number and heterogeneity of intestinal transplant patients.

Spanning cysteine to phenylalanine, the CDR3 consists of 14 amino acids. Solely the CDR3 DNA is kept, with 42 bases framed from the first base. V loses 1 base of germline sequence and J loses 4 bases, and the interval between the two ends is 9 bases. Based on the germline V gene, the CDR1 and CDR2 sequences are SGHRS and YFSETQ. Intraepithelial and lamina propria lymphocytes were isolated from graft specimens using dithiothreitol, EDTA incubations and collagenase D digestion. Serial intestinal graft biopsy specimens collected up to 600 days after transplant underwent bulk TCR-beta sequencing. This specimen was ileum tissue, taken 98 days after intestinal transplantation. The chain joins TRBV5-1 to TRBJ2-1; the D gene remains uncertain. The sequence was obtained from a human patient who received an intestinal transplant, so some T cells may come from the graft donor. The bases read TGCGCCAGCAGCTTGCAACAGATATACAATGAGCAGTTCTTC. Its protein reads: CASSLQQIYNEQFF.